Shown below are 23 T cell receptor beta chains from a single sample sequenced in a study of blood T cell repertoires in COVID-19 (dated by TCRdb to 2020 to 2021). The method was the immunoSEQ multiplex PCR assay. TCRdb limited this immuneACCESS table to in-frame rearrangements with V and J called. A share of clones is missing; checked studies link under half to unresolved V genes, and the rest is unexplained. Across this sample there are some 220,000 clones, with about 85% seen only once. The ten largest clones take up approximately 2.6% of the sample. Sequenced: peripheral blood. All receptors come from a man in his fifties or sixties who had recovered from COVID-19.

The table lists this clone with a count of one. This rearrangement joins TRBV19 to TRBJ2-4; D might be TRBD1 (5 bases). Trimming took off 1 base at V and 6 bases at J, with 13 bases between the two ends. The germline gives CDR1 LNHDA, CDR2 SQIVND (reference sequence). The CDR3 is made up of 15 amino acids. The CDR3 coding sequence is TGTGCCAGTAGTATAGCCCACAGGTTCGGAAACATTCAGTACTTC. It specifies CASSIAHRFGNIQYF.

V gene TRBV3-1 (or the pseudogene TRBV3-2) combines with J gene TRBJ2-4, with 14 nucleotides matching TRBD2. Losses at the gene ends were 3 bases for V and 7 bases for J; bases not matched to a gene: 8. CDR1 LGHDT and CDR2 YNNKEL come from the germline V gene (reference sequence). The CDR3 is 17 residues long. The CDR3 bases are TGTGCCAGCAGCCAGTTGGGGACTAGCGGGAGAAATAACATTCAGTACTTC. Its translation: CASSQLGTSGRNNIQYF.

The rearrangement uses TRBV19 and TRBJ2-1, with TRBD2 matching over 7 bases. CDR1 is LNHDA and CDR2 is SQIVND in the germline V gene (reference sequence). V trimming: 7 bases; J trimming: 7 bases; junction bases outside the gene matches: 13. This CDR3 comprises 15 residues. CDR3 DNA sequence: TGTGCCAGTACCGATCGGGGAGGGCGAGGGAATGAGCAGTTCTTC. This translates into CASTDRGGRGNEQFF.

CDR3 loop: CASSVRTGGATDTQYF. For the CDR3, the DNA is TGTGCCAGCAGTGTTAGGACAGGGGGGGCCACAGATACGCAGTATTTT. The V call is TRBV6-1, the J call TRBJ2-3, with TRBD1 identical over 10 bases. The V segment lost 4 bases and the J segment 2 bases; nucleotides outside the gene matches: 6. Germline loops: CDR1 MNHNS, CDR2 SASEGT. The CDR3 covers 16 residues.

This chain connects TRBV5-1 to TRBJ2-2; 9 bases are a match to TRBD2. Germline assignment: CDR1 SGHRS and CDR2 YFSETQ. This CDR3 comprises 17 residues. J gave up 6 bases and V 4 bases, and 13 bases lay outside the gene matches. Here the CDR3 DNA reads TGCGCCAGCAGCCCGGGAAGCGGGAGGCCGAGGTCCGGGGAGCTGTTTTTT. It encodes CASSPGSGRPRSGELFF. Drawing the rest from reference TRBV5-1 and TRBJ2-2, the complete variable domain is KAGVTQTPRYLIKTRGQQVTLSCSPISGHRSVSWYQQTPGQGLQFLFEYFSETQRNKGNFPGRFSGRQFSNSRSEMNVSTLELGDSALYLCASSPGSGRPRSGELFFGEGSRLTVL.

The CDR3 DNA reads as TGCGCCAGCAGTCCTGTAGGGGGCGCAGGGGGAGAGACCCAGTACTTC. Its protein product is CASSPVGGAGGETQYF. The chain uses TRBV5-1 and TRBJ2-5, with 7 positions matching TRBD1. Per the germline V gene, CDR1 is SGHRS and CDR2 is YFSETQ. The ends lost 5 bases at V and 4 bases at J; junction bases unmatched: 14. CDR3 size: 16 residues. Looking up the rest from reference TRBV5-1 and TRBJ2-5 gives the full variable domain: KAGVTQTPRYLIKTRGQQVTLSCSPISGHRSVSWYQQTPGQGLQFLFEYFSETQRNKGNFPGRFSGRQFSNSRSEMNVSTLELGDSALYLCASSPVGGAGGETQYFGPGTRLLVL.

This clone was seen a single time. This chain connects TRBV28 to TRBJ2-7, with D possibly matching TRBD1 (6 bases). The length of the CDR3 is 14 residues. Trimming took 5 bases from V and 4 from J, leaving 15 bases between them. Germline lookup yields CDR1 MDHEN and CDR2 SYDVKM. The CDR3, as DNA: TGTGCCAGCAGTGCTACAGGGTTTGGGTACGAGCAGTACTTC. It codes for CASSATGFGYEQYF.

V gene TRBV2 combines with J gene TRBJ2-1; no clear D. This CDR3 spans 14 amino acids. Deletions cut 1 base from V and 4 bases from J, with 8 bases between. Per germline, CDR1 SNHLY and CDR2 FYNNEI. The CDR3 DNA follows: TGTGCCAGCAGTGAAGATCAGGCTTACAATGAGCAGTTCTTC. It specifies CASSEDQAYNEQFF.

The chain recombines TRBV18 with TRBJ1-3; D not resolved. The CDR3 is made up of 12 amino acids. Trimming left V 2 bases short and J 5 bases short, with 4 bases between. Germline CDR1 is KGHSH and CDR2 is LQKENI. CDR3 sequence: CASSPDRNTIYF. CDR3 nucleotides: TGTGCCAGCTCACCAGACAGAAACACCATATATTTT.

The V gene is TRBV3-1 (or the pseudogene TRBV3-2), the J gene TRBJ1-5; TRBD1 aligns across 7 bases. The CDR3 runs to 19 residues. Trimming removed 0 bases from V and 7 bases from J; junction bases left unmatched: 18. Germline lookup yields CDR1 LGHDT and CDR2 YNNKEL (reference sequence). The CDR3 DNA follows: TGTGCCAGCAGCCAAGATCCTCTAAAATATACAGGGGTTAACCAGCCCCAGCATTTT. Residues: CASSQDPLKYTGVNQPQHF.

The rearrangement links TRBV9 to TRBJ2-2, with D possibly being TRBD1 (6 bases). Germline V CDR1 and CDR2: SGDLS, YYNGEE. V was clipped by 3 bases and J by 6 bases, with 18 bases between them. The CDR3 spans 16 residues. The CDR3, as DNA: TGTGCCAGCAGCGCCCAAACAGGGATGGGGTCCGGGGAGCTGTTTTTT. Protein: CASSAQTGMGSGELFF.

The chain links TRBV25-1 to TRBJ2-1; D is perhaps TRBD2 (5 bases). Per germline, CDR1 MGHDK and CDR2 SYGVNS. With 7 bases removed from V and 3 bases from J, the gap between germline ends came to 10 bases. The CDR3 has 13 residues. The CDR3 DNA reads as TGTGCCAGCACAGACGCGGGCTACAATGAGCAGTTCTTC. Translating it yields CASTDAGYNEQFF.

CDR3 protein: CASTLLTGTGTYEQYF. Written as DNA, the CDR3 is TGTGCCAGCACCCTATTGACCGGGACAGGGACCTACGAGCAGTACTTC. This chain uses TRBV27 with TRBJ2-7, with 9 bases that match TRBD1. Trimming took 7 bases from V and 2 from J; bases not matched to a gene: 12. The CDR3 loop spans 16 amino acids. From germline, CDR1 is MNHEY and CDR2 SMNVEV (reference sequence).

This clone came up a few times. The rearrangement joins TRBV6-6 to TRBJ2-6; tentatively, D is TRBD2 (6 bases). V lost 5 bases and J 4 bases, leaving 21 bases between the germline ends. The CDR3 sequence is 18 residues long. Germline assignment: CDR1 MNHNY and CDR2 SVGAGI (reference sequence). The CDR3 DNA reads as TGTGCCAGCAGTCCCCGTCAGGGCAAAGGAGGGGGGGCCAACGTCCTGACTTTC. Its protein product is CASSPRQGKGGGANVLTF.

This chain joins TRBV19 and TRBJ2-3; perhaps TRBD2 as D (8 bases). Germline V gives CDR1 LNHDA, CDR2 SQIVND (reference sequence). V lost 7 bases and J 6 bases, leaving 17 bases between the germline ends. The length of the CDR3 is 14 residues. DNA of the CDR3: TGTGCCAGTATGAGACGGGAGGGGGCCGATACGCAGTATTTT. This translates into CASMRREGADTQYF.

This chain links TRBV19 with TRBJ2-1; 11 bases align to TRBD2. Germline CDR1 LNHDA, CDR2 SQIVND (reference sequence). The CDR3 length is 17 residues. Trimming at V came to 4 bases and at J to 10 bases, leaving 15 bases not matched to a gene. The CDR3 DNA reads TGTGCCAGTAGTACCCCCGGGACTAGCGGCCGTTGGTGGGAGCAGTTCTTC. Amino acids: CASSTPGTSGRWWEQFF.

V and J are TRBV27 and TRBJ1-4, with TRBD1 as a possible D gene (6 bases). Per the germline V gene, CDR1 is MNHEY and CDR2 is SMNVEV (reference sequence). V was trimmed by 6 bases and J by 0 bases, leaving 14 bases between them. This CDR3 spans 16 amino acids. CDR3 bases: TGTGCCAGCAGAGGGGGGGGCCGAGCAACTAATGAAAAACTGTTTTTT. Residues: CASRGGGRATNEKLFF. Filled out from reference TRBV27 and TRBJ1-4, the complete variable domain reads EAQVTQNPRYLITVTGKKLTVTCSQNMNHEYMSWYRQDPGLGLRQIYYSMNVEVTDKGDVPEGYKVSRKEKRNFPLILESPSPNQTSLYFCASRGGGRATNEKLFFGSGTQLSVL.

This chain uses TRBV5-1 with TRBJ2-1, with D possibly being TRBD1 (6 bases). CDR1 SGHRS and CDR2 YFSETQ come from the germline V gene. The CDR3 consists of 15 residues. V was clipped by 0 bases and J by 4 bases, with 11 bases between them. The CDR3 region has the DNA TGCGCCAGCAGCTTGGGTGGGACACCATACAATGAGCAGTTCTTC. Its translation is CASSLGGTPYNEQFF.

J is TRBJ2-7 and V is TRBV5-4; possible D gene TRBD1, 5 bases. Germline CDR1 SGHNT, CDR2 YYREEE (reference sequence). CDR3 length: 14 amino acids. The V and J ends lost 5 bases and 9 bases respectively, with 21 bases between them. The CDR3 protein is CASRVQGTLSVQYF. The CDR3 nucleotides read TGTGCCAGCAGGGTCCAGGGAACGTTATCTGTGCAGTACTTC.

The rearrangement links TRBV5-4 to TRBJ2-5, with TRBD1 matching 12 bases. Germline-derived CDR1 and CDR2 are SGHNT and YYREEE (reference sequence). Trimming removed 0 bases from V and 4 bases from J; junction bases left unmatched: 4. The CDR3 runs to 16 residues. CDR3 DNA sequence: TGTGCCAGCAGCTTGGGGGACAGGGGGCGTCGAGAGACCCAGTACTTC. It encodes CASSLGDRGRRETQYF.

The J gene is TRBJ1-3, the V gene TRBV7-9, with 8 nucleotides matching TRBD1. CDR1 and CDR2 from the germline V gene are SEHNR and FQNEAQ (reference sequence). V trimming: 4 bases; J trimming: 5 bases; junction bases outside the gene matches: 10. The CDR3 covers 16 residues. CDR3 in amino acids: CASSSDARGHRNTIYF. Written as DNA, the CDR3 is TGTGCCAGCAGCTCCGATGCCAGGGGGCACAGAAACACCATATATTTT.

The CDR3 loop is CASSPGTSGNYEQYF. The CDR3 bases are TGCGCCAGCAGCCCGGGGACTAGCGGGAACTACGAGCAGTACTTC. The V and J genes are TRBV5-1 and TRBJ2-7; TRBD2 aligns across 13 bases. The CDR3 consists of 15 residues. J was trimmed by 3 bases and V by 4 bases; bases with no gene match: 4. In germline, CDR1 is SGHRS, CDR2 YFSETQ.

The chain has TRBV29-1 and TRBJ2-1; tentative D call: TRBD1 (5 bases). From germline, CDR1 is SQVTM and CDR2 ANQGSEA. The CDR3 is 12 residues long. Trimming removed 0 bases from V and 9 bases from J, with 9 bases in between. The CDR3 nucleotides read TGCAGCGTTGAAGACAGGGCTAGTGAGCAGTTCTTC. Its translation is CSVEDRASEQFF.